A selection of T cell receptor beta chains follows, all from one sample in a study of vaccination and CD4 T cells after COVID-19. Their cognate antigens are unknown. TCRdb reanalysed the PCR reads using MiXCR and keeps one entry per CDR3 protein. The sample has around 7,800 distinct CDR3 sequences, approximately 40% seen once. The sample comprised CD4+ T cells from blood, cultured in vitro. These receptors all stem from a human donor in good health. The CDR3 runs from the conserved cysteine through the conserved F or W. The D gene is left open where the match is weak. Only some rows state a clone size, as once, few, many or a class for expanded clones.

D gene	V gene	clone size	J gene	CDR3 DNA	CDR3 protein
TRBD2	TRBV6-2/TRBV6-3	-	TRBJ2-3	TGTGCCAGCAGTTCGCCTTCCCCCCAGCGGGAGGCAGATACGCAGTATTTT	CASSSPSPQREADTQYF
TRBD2	TRBV27	-	TRBJ2-7	TGTGCCAGCAGTCCGCTAACTAGCGGGGACTACGAGCAGTACTTC	CASSPLTSGDYEQYF
-	TRBV4-2	-	TRBJ2-5	TGTGCCAGCAGCCGGGAGGCCCAAGAGACCCAGTACTTC	CASSREAQETQYF
-	TRBV19	-	TRBJ1-5	TGTGCCAGTAGTTTTGGGACGGGCAATCAGCCCCAGCATTTT	CASSFGTGNQPQHF
-	TRBV27	-	TRBJ1-1	TGTGCCAGCAGTTTACAGGGGAGGGGTACTGAAGCTTTCTTT	CASSLQGRGTEAFF
-	TRBV7-6	-	TRBJ1-5	TGCGCCAGCAGCTTGGATGGCAGGGAGGCTCAGCCCCAGCATTTT	CASSLDGREAQPQHF
TRBD1	TRBV20-1	few	TRBJ1-2	TGCAGTGCTAGTCCCGGGGGGGGACAGGGGTATGGCTACACCTTC	CSASPGGGQGYGYTF
-	TRBV28	-	TRBJ1-3	TGTGCCAGTAATGGAAACACCATATATTTT	CASNGNTIYF
-	TRBV28	-	TRBJ1-5	TGTGCCAGCAATATCAATATTCGTCAGCCCCAGCATTTT	CASNINIRQPQHF
-	TRBV5-4	few	TRBJ1-1	TGTGCCAGCAGGGGGCGCGGCACTGAAGCTTTCTTT	CASRGRGTEAFF
TRBD1	TRBV28	-	TRBJ1-2	TGTGCCAGCAGTACCACCCGACAGGGTTTCAGTGGCTACACCTTC	CASSTTRQGFSGYTF